This TCR beta chain was profiled in a study of Graves' ophthalmopathy and Graves' hyperthyroidism. Whole-study results and caveats: Also, most clonotypes expanded in the thyroid above 0.001 frequency appeared in blood.

Diagnoses were established from clinical symptoms, serum thyroxine, TRAb, thyroid ultrasound and orbital computed tomography. To note about this clonotype: The antigen is not known.

J lost 2 bases, V lost 3 bases, and 9 bases had no gene match. From germline, CDR1 is DFQATT and CDR2 SNEGSKA (reference sequence). The CDR3 runs to 15 residues. RNA transcripts provided the template for amplifying TCR beta CDR3 regions. RT-PCR was first run with HTBI primers, then multiplex PCR in a second round. TCRdb processed the multiplex PCR reads anew with MiXCR; each CDR3 protein has one entry. The sample carries around 670,000 distinct CDR3 sequences, approximately 40% recorded once. The receptor was isolated from an adult man with Graves' ophthalmopathy. The rearrangement links TRBV20-1 to TRBJ2-7; TRBD2 matches 8 bases. The sample consisted of peripheral blood. The CDR3 here is CSARGLAGGPYEQYF. The DNA of the CDR3 is TGCAGTGCTAGGGGGCTGGCGGGAGGTCCCTACGAGCAGTACTTC.